These 30 T cell receptor beta chains originate from one sample sequenced in a study of shared clonotypes between healthy human individuals. Some clones are missing from TCRdb's copy, which holds only in-frame ones; the method was immunoSEQ multiplex PCR. The table includes roughly 1,500,000 clones, approximately 98.5% detected once. Sequencing was done on a sample of naive CD4+ T cells sorted from blood. Subset: CD45RA+ positively selected. Receptor source: a man younger than 45 in good health.

The chain links TRBV27 to TRBJ1-5; no firm D call. CDR3 size: 14 residues. Germline V gives CDR1 MNHEY, CDR2 SMNVEV (reference sequence). Deletions cut 5 bases from V and 6 bases from J, with 14 bases between. CDR3 sequence reads: CASSPTYSSQPQHF. The CDR3 coding sequence is TGTGCCAGCAGTCCTACCTACTCTAGTCAGCCCCAGCATTTT.

J is TRBJ2-7 and V is TRBV28, with 7 bases that match TRBD1. Trimming removed 5 bases from V and 0 bases from J; junction bases left unmatched: 10. Germline V gene data show CDR1 as MDHEN and CDR2 as SYDVKM. The length of the CDR3 is 16 residues. The CDR3 loop reads CASSPSAGTVSYEQYF. Written as DNA, the CDR3 is TGTGCCAGCAGTCCATCGGCCGGGACAGTCTCCTACGAGCAGTACTTC.

The chain employs TRBV4-1 and TRBJ2-2, with TRBD1 matching 10 bases. V dropped 8 bases and J dropped 6; count of bases not matched to a gene: 3. The CDR3 is made up of 13 amino acids. The germline CDR1 and CDR2 sequences are MGHRA and YSYEKL. The CDR3 coding sequence is TGCGCCAGCGGGACAGGGGAAGCCGGGGAGCTGTTTTTT. It is translated as CASGTGEAGELFF.

CDR3 residues: CASSLTSGIDTGELFF. For the CDR3, the DNA is TGTGCCAGCAGTTTAACTAGCGGGATTGACACCGGGGAGCTGTTTTTT. This chain uses TRBV28 with TRBJ2-2; 10 bases match TRBD2. Germline CDR1 is MDHEN and CDR2 is SYDVKM. V shed 2 bases, J shed 3 bases, and the junction held 3 bases outside the gene matches. This CDR3 is built from 16 residues.

This chain connects TRBV5-1 to TRBJ2-7; 8 bases fit TRBD1. The CDR3 contains 14 residues. Germline V lookup: CDR1 SGHRS, CDR2 YFSETQ. V gave up 0 bases and J gave up 5 bases; unmatched junction bases: 4. The CDR3 DNA reads TGCGCCAGCAGCTTGGAGGGACAGGAGAACGAGCAGTACTTC. This encodes CASSLEGQENEQYF.

This chain uses TRBV5-4 with TRBJ1-1, with a possible D match to TRBD1 (5 bases). From germline, CDR1 is SGHNT and CDR2 YYREEE (reference sequence). The length of the CDR3 is 16 residues. The V end lost 1 base, the J end lost 5 bases, and 18 bases lay between the germline ends. The CDR3 protein is CASSLSRGRVGTEAFF. The CDR3 nucleotides read TGTGCCAGCAGCTTGTCGCGGGGACGGGTTGGGACTGAAGCTTTCTTT.

The chain uses TRBV5-6 and TRBJ1-5, with TRBD1 as a possible D gene (5 bases). The CDR3 has 13 residues. Germline CDR1 reads SGHDT; CDR2 reads YYEEEE. V lost 3 bases, J lost 4 bases, and 8 bases lay in between. This CDR3 reads CASSWGINQPQHF. The CDR3 DNA sequence: TGTGCCAGCAGCTGGGGGATTAATCAGCCCCAGCATTTT.

This chain joins TRBV6-6 and TRBJ2-3; 14 bases are a match to TRBD2. The CDR3 is made up of 15 amino acids. Trimming removed 6 bases from V and 5 bases from J; junction bases left unmatched: 4. The germline gives CDR1 MNHNY, CDR2 SVGAGI (reference sequence). CDR3: CASRGLAGVGDTQYF. CDR3 coding DNA: TGTGCCAGCAGGGGACTAGCGGGAGTTGGAGATACGCAGTATTTT.

V and J are TRBV11-2 and TRBJ2-7, with 7 bases lining up with TRBD1. The V segment lost 5 bases and the J segment 3 bases; nucleotides outside the gene matches: 7. Germline V gene data show CDR1 as SGHAT and CDR2 as FQNNGV. The CDR3 has 14 amino acids. CDR3 loop: CASSKSRGIYEQYF. DNA for the CDR3: TGTGCCAGCAGCAAAAGCAGGGGGATCTACGAGCAGTACTTC.

The V call is TRBV7-2, the J call TRBJ2-7, with 7 bases aligning to TRBD1. The CDR3 totals 13 residues. The germline V gene encodes CDR1 SGHTA and CDR2 FQGNSA. V lost 5 bases and J lost 3; bases outside the gene matches: 4. The CDR3 nucleotides are TGTGCCAGCAGCCGGGGACAGTACTACGAGCAGTACTTC. Translation gives CASSRGQYYEQYF.

This clone was observed a single time. Other DNA sequences in this specimen translate into the identical CDR3. The chain combines TRBV27 with TRBJ1-1; D remains unclear. CDR3 length: 13 residues. Trimming cost V 5 bases and J 2 bases, with 9 bases left between them. CDR1 is MNHEY and CDR2 is SMNVEV in the germline V gene (reference sequence). This CDR3 reads CASSRRENTEAFF. CDR3 DNA: TGTGCCAGCAGTAGACGGGAAAACACTGAAGCTTTCTTT.

The V call is TRBV11-2, the J call TRBJ2-5; D gene unclear. The V end was cut by 4 bases, the J end by 2 bases, with 8 bases between. The CDR3 has 13 amino acids. Germline CDR1 reads SGHAT; CDR2 reads FQNNGV. In nucleotides, the CDR3 is TGTGCCAGCAGCTACGGTGGGCAAGAGACCCAGTACTTC. Its protein is CASSYGGQETQYF.

The gene calls are TRBV18 and TRBJ1-2; D gene uncertain. The CDR3 contains 12 residues. Germline-derived CDR1 and CDR2 are KGHSH and LQKENI. Trimming cost V 10 bases and J 4 bases, with 13 bases left between them. Here the CDR3 DNA reads TGTGCCACCTCCCTCGACCCCTATGGCTACACCTTC. Amino acids: CATSLDPYGYTF.

The V and J genes are TRBV6-1 and TRBJ1-2; TRBD1 agrees at 9 bases. The CDR3 contains 14 residues. The ends lost 4 bases at V and 6 bases at J; junction bases unmatched: 6. Germline CDR1 MNHNS, CDR2 SASEGT. CDR3 coding DNA: TGTGCCAGCAGTGGGTTGGACAGGGGTGATGGCTACACCTTC. It is translated as CASSGLDRGDGYTF.

The V call is TRBV18, the J call TRBJ1-2, with 7 bases aligning to TRBD1. Germline V CDR1 and CDR2: KGHSH, LQKENI. The CDR3 consists of 14 residues. Trimming took 2 bases from V and 6 from J; bases not matched to a gene: 6. DNA for the CDR3: TGTGCCAGCTCACCAGGAACAGGGGATAATGGCTACACCTTC. Translating gives CASSPGTGDNGYTF.

The V call is TRBV5-5, the J call TRBJ1-2; unclear D gene. The CDR3 covers 15 residues. V dropped 4 bases and J dropped 0 bases, with 13 bases sitting between them. The germline V gene encodes CDR1 SGHKS and CDR2 YYEKEE (reference sequence). In nucleotides, the CDR3 is TGTGCCAGCAGCCCCTTTTCCAATACTAACTATGGCTACACCTTC. It translates to CASSPFSNTNYGYTF. Variable domain in full (rest from reference TRBV5-5 and TRBJ1-2): DAGVTQSPTHLIKTRGQQVTLRCSPISGHKSVSWYQQVLGQGPQFIFQYYEKEERGRGNFPDRFSARQFPNYSSELNVNALLLGDSALYLCASSPFSNTNYGYTFGSGTRLTVV.

The CDR3 protein is CAIKGTSGYEQFF. The DNA of the CDR3 is TGTGCCATCAAGGGGACTAGCGGGTATGAGCAGTTCTTC. The V and J genes are TRBV10-3 and TRBJ2-1, with 12 bases that match TRBD2. The J segment lost 8 bases and the V segment lost 7 bases, leaving 3 bases of the junction unmatched. This CDR3 region has 13 residues. Germline V gene data show CDR1 as ENHRY and CDR2 as SYGVKD.

V and J are TRBV7-2 and TRBJ2-1; possibly TRBD1 for D (5 bases). Trimming stripped 4 bases from V and 4 bases from J, with 11 bases between. Germline V gene lookup returns CDR1 SGHTA and CDR2 FQGNSA. The CDR3 has 14 amino acids. The CDR3 reads CASSSVTVYNEQFF. DNA for the CDR3: TGTGCCAGCAGCTCAGTGACAGTTTACAATGAGCAGTTCTTC.

This chain joins TRBV28 and TRBJ2-7, with 9 bases fitting TRBD2. Per the germline V gene, CDR1 is MDHEN and CDR2 is SYDVKM. CDR3 length equals 16 residues. With V trimmed by 5 bases and J by 6 bases, 14 bases remained unmatched. CDR3 residues: CASSDASGTPRREQYF. The CDR3 DNA reads as TGTGCCAGCAGTGATGCTAGCGGGACACCCCGGCGCGAGCAGTACTTC.

The DNA for the CDR3 is TGTGCCAGCAGTCCCGCGGAGTGGGGATACAATGAGCAGTTCTTC. Its protein is CASSPAEWGYNEQFF. The chain has TRBV28 and TRBJ2-1; D ambiguous. V dropped 5 bases and J dropped 4 bases, with 15 bases sitting between them. Germline assignment: CDR1 MDHEN and CDR2 SYDVKM. This CDR3 region has 15 residues.

The chain couples TRBV2 to TRBJ2-5; no clear D. V shed 7 bases and J shed 1 base, with 7 bases lying between them. The CDR3 contains 12 residues. CDR1 and CDR2 from the germline V gene are SNHLY and FYNNEI. DNA of the CDR3: TGTGCCAGCATGCGGAGCCAAGAGACCCAGTACTTC. Protein product: CASMRSQETQYF.

This chain joins TRBV27 and TRBJ2-3, with 10 bases aligning to TRBD1. The CDR3 totals 16 residues. J was trimmed by 2 bases and V by 4 bases; bases with no gene match: 6. Germline CDR1 and CDR2: MNHEY and SMNVEV (reference sequence). In DNA, the CDR3 is TGTGCCAGCAGTTGGACAGGGGGTGAGGACACAGATACGCAGTATTTT. It is translated as CASSWTGGEDTDTQYF.

The DNA of the CDR3 is TGTGCCAGCAGCCGGGGACAGGTGAACTATGGCTACACCTTC. Amino acids: CASSRGQVNYGYTF. The chain carries TRBV11-2 and TRBJ1-2; 8 nucleotides agree with TRBD1. The germline V gene encodes CDR1 SGHAT and CDR2 FQNNGV. V dropped 5 bases and J dropped 2; count of bases not matched to a gene: 4. The CDR3 consists of 14 residues. The whole variable domain, remainder taken from reference TRBV11-2 and TRBJ1-2, is EAGVAQSPRYKIIEKRQSVAFWCNPISGHATLYWYQQILGQGPKLLIQFQNNGVVDDSQLPKDRFSAERLKGVDSTLKIQPAKLEDSAVYLCASSRGQVNYGYTFGSGTRLTVV.

This chain links TRBV7-6 with TRBJ1-1, with D perhaps TRBD1 (5 bases). This CDR3 comprises 14 residues. CDR1 SGHVS and CDR2 FNYEAQ come from the germline V gene. V was clipped by 1 base and J by 4 bases, with 10 bases between them. The CDR3 is CASSLDGQITEAFF. The CDR3, as DNA: TGTGCCAGCAGCTTAGATGGACAAATCACTGAAGCTTTCTTT.

This chain links TRBV28 with TRBJ2-7; either TRBD1 or TRBD2 may supply D (5 bases each). CDR1 and CDR2 (germline): MDHEN, SYDVKM. V was trimmed by 6 bases and J by 13 bases, leaving 19 bases between them. There are 12 residues in the CDR3. The CDR3 loop is CASRTRAGMTYF. The CDR3 DNA follows: TGTGCCAGCAGGACGCGGGCAGGGATGACATACTTC.

This chain uses TRBV5-1 with TRBJ2-7; the match to TRBD2 covers 9 bases. The CDR3 sequence is 14 residues long. Germline V gene lookup returns CDR1 SGHRS and CDR2 YFSETQ. The V segment lost 4 bases and the J segment 6 bases; nucleotides outside the gene matches: 8. The CDR3 DNA follows: TGCGCCAGCAGCACCCCTTTAGCGGGAGCCGAGCAGTACTTC. This gives the protein CASSTPLAGAEQYF. Supplemented by reference TRBV5-1 and TRBJ2-7, the full variable domain reads KAGVTQTPRYLIKTRGQQVTLSCSPISGHRSVSWYQQTPGQGLQFLFEYFSETQRNKGNFPGRFSGRQFSNSRSEMNVSTLELGDSALYLCASSTPLAGAEQYFGPGTRLTVT.

The chain has TRBV15 and TRBJ1-2; perhaps TRBD1 as D (5 bases). Deletions cut 2 bases from V and 2 bases from J, with 15 bases between. This CDR3 spans 16 amino acids. CDR1 is LNHNV, CDR2 YYDKDF, per germline (reference sequence). The CDR3 bases are TGTGCCACCAGCAGACCGAGGACACTAAACAACTATGGCTACACCTTC. Translation: CATSRPRTLNNYGYTF. Together with reference TRBV15 and TRBJ1-2, the CDR3 gives the full variable domain: DAMVIQNPRYQVTQFGKPVTLSCSQTLNHNVMYWYQQKSSQAPKLLFHYYDKDFNNEADTPDNFQSRRPNTSFCFLDIRSPGLGDTAMYLCATSRPRTLNNYGYTFGSGTRLTVV.

This clone was counted once. The chain joins TRBV7-2 to TRBJ2-1; 11 positions match TRBD2. CDR1 is SGHTA and CDR2 is FQGNSA in the germline V gene. This CDR3 has 16 residues. Trimming took 5 bases from V and 2 from J; bases not matched to a gene: 5. The CDR3 sequence: CASSPIAGGPYNEQFF. In DNA form, the CDR3 reads TGTGCCAGCAGCCCCATAGCGGGAGGGCCCTACAATGAGCAGTTCTTC.

The genes are TRBV19 and TRBJ2-7, with D perhaps given as TRBD1 or TRBD2 (6 bases each). Germline V lookup: CDR1 LNHDA, CDR2 SQIVND (reference sequence). The CDR3 length is 15 residues. Trimming pared 2 bases from V and 4 bases from J, leaving 15 bases between. CDR3 bases: TGTGCCAGTAGTATACACGAAACAGGGAGGTACGAGCAGTACTTC. It is translated as CASSIHETGRYEQYF.

This sequence joins TRBV9 and TRBJ2-5; 9 bases fit TRBD2. CDR1 SGDLS and CDR2 YYNGEE come from the germline V gene. Trimming removed 0 bases from V and 5 bases from J; junction bases left unmatched: 5. The length of the CDR3 is 15 residues. CDR3 in amino acids: CASSVDRAGGETQYF. The CDR3 DNA reads as TGTGCCAGCAGCGTAGATAGGGCGGGAGGGGAGACCCAGTACTTC. Drawing the rest from reference TRBV9 and TRBJ2-5, the complete variable domain is DSGVTQTPKHLITATGQRVTLRCSPRSGDLSVYWYQQSLDQGLQFLIQYYNGEERAKGNILERFSAQQFPDLHSELNLSSLELGDSALYFCASSVDRAGGETQYFGPGTRLLVL.